This is a list of T cell receptor beta chains from one sample in a study of PD-1 blockade in classical Hodgkin lymphoma. This table comes from immunoSEQ multiplex PCR, and its TCRdb copy is limited to in-frame clones, with some not included. This sample has approximately 25,000 clones, with roughly 84% found just once. Here the sequenced sample was CD4+ T cells from blood, taken at baseline. These receptors were obtained from a human donor with classical Hodgkin lymphoma. The CDR3 runs from the conserved cysteine through the conserved F or W. Each record gives: J gene, V gene, D gene, clone size, CDR3 DNA, CDR3 protein. D genes are given only for firm matches. Clone size is shown for a subset of rows, as once, few, many or a class of expanded clone.

J gene: TRBJ2-1
V gene: TRBV6-6
D gene: NA
clone size: NA
CDR3 DNA: TGTGCCAGCAGTTATGGGGACAATGAGCAGTTCTTC
CDR3 protein: CASSYGDNEQFF

J gene: TRBJ1-1
V gene: TRBV7-9
D gene: TRBD1
clone size: once
CDR3 DNA: TGTGCCAGCAGCCTCCAGGGGGGAGAAACTGAAGCTTTCTTT
CDR3 protein: CASSLQGGETEAFF

J gene: TRBJ1-2
V gene: TRBV27
D gene: TRBD1
clone size: once
CDR3 DNA: TGTGCCAGCAGCAGACAGGGTGGAGGCTACACCTTC
CDR3 protein: CASSRQGGGYTF

J gene: TRBJ2-5
V gene: TRBV10-3
D gene: NA
clone size: NA
CDR3 DNA: TGTGCCATCAGTTCCAGCGTGGCTAGCTCAGAGACCCAGTACTTC
CDR3 protein: CAISSSVASSETQYF

J gene: TRBJ1-6
V gene: TRBV19
D gene: NA
clone size: few
CDR3 DNA: TGTGCCAGTACCCTAACCGTGAGCTCCTATAATTCACCCCTCCACTTT
CDR3 protein: CASTLTVSSYNSPLHF

J gene: TRBJ1-2
V gene: TRBV6-6
D gene: TRBD1
clone size: NA
CDR3 DNA: TGTGCCAGCAGTTACGCCCAATCGGACAGGGGGAACGGCTACACCTTC
CDR3 protein: CASSYAQSDRGNGYTF

J gene: TRBJ1-1
V gene: TRBV6-5
D gene: NA
clone size: NA
CDR3 DNA: TGTGCCAGCAGTTGGGGGACGGACACTGAAGCTTTCTTT
CDR3 protein: CASSWGTDTEAFF

J gene: TRBJ1-2
V gene: TRBV6-5
D gene: TRBD1
clone size: NA
CDR3 DNA: TGTGCCAGCAGTTACGTTACAGGGGGCGCTTATGGCTACACCTTC
CDR3 protein: CASSYVTGGAYGYTF

J gene: TRBJ1-6
V gene: TRBV30
D gene: NA
clone size: NA
CDR3 DNA: TGTGCCTGGAGTCGGGAGGTGACCAGGCCCCTCCACTTT
CDR3 protein: CAWSREVTRPLHF

J gene: TRBJ1-2
V gene: TRBV5-1
D gene: NA
clone size: NA
CDR3 DNA: TGCGCCAGCAGCGCCACAGTGGGACCAGGAAAAGGCTACACCTTC
CDR3 protein: CASSATVGPGKGYTF

J gene: TRBJ1-1
V gene: TRBV11-2
D gene: NA
clone size: NA
CDR3 DNA: TGTGCCAGCAGCCCCCCCGGGCGGGGAGCTACGACTGAAGCTTTCTTT
CDR3 protein: CASSPPGRGATTEAFF

J gene: TRBJ2-7
V gene: TRBV11-2
D gene: NA
clone size: NA
CDR3 DNA: TGTGCCAGCAGCTTATCTATGGAAGAGCAGTACTTC
CDR3 protein: CASSLSMEEQYF

J gene: TRBJ1-2
V gene: TRBV7-9
D gene: TRBD1
clone size: NA
CDR3 DNA: TGTGCCAGCAGCTTAGGGGACAGGGCCCACTATGGCTACACCTTC
CDR3 protein: CASSLGDRAHYGYTF

J gene: TRBJ1-5
V gene: TRBV9
D gene: NA
clone size: NA
CDR3 DNA: TGTGCCAGCAGCGTAGGCTCTTCAGCTAGCAATCAGCCCCAGCATTTT
CDR3 protein: CASSVGSSASNQPQHF

J gene: TRBJ1-5
V gene: TRBV30
D gene: NA
clone size: NA
CDR3 DNA: TGTGCCTGGAGTGTAAGGGGAGGGGCCGCCCAGCATTTT
CDR3 protein: CAWSVRGGAAQHF

J gene: TRBJ1-3
V gene: TRBV7-6
D gene: NA
clone size: NA
CDR3 DNA: TGTGCCAGCAGCTTAGGCGGCTCTGGAAACACCATATATTTT
CDR3 protein: CASSLGGSGNTIYF

J gene: TRBJ1-2
V gene: TRBV7-3
D gene: NA
clone size: NA
CDR3 DNA: TGTGCCAGCAGCCTCTCCGGGCTAGGCTACACCTTC
CDR3 protein: CASSLSGLGYTF

J gene: TRBJ2-7
V gene: TRBV5-6
D gene: NA
clone size: once
CDR3 DNA: TGTGCCAGCAGCCTCCCCGTTGGCGCAGGAGGGTACGAGCAGTACTTC
CDR3 protein: CASSLPVGAGGYEQYF

J gene: TRBJ2-1
V gene: TRBV5-6
D gene: NA
clone size: NA
CDR3 DNA: TGTGCCAGCTCGAGGGGGACTGAGCAGTTCTTC
CDR3 protein: CASSRGTEQFF

J gene: TRBJ1-1
V gene: TRBV27
D gene: NA
clone size: NA
CDR3 DNA: TGTGCCAGCAGTTTATCCCACGAGGCATTCACTGAAGCTTTCTTT
CDR3 protein: CASSLSHEAFTEAFF

J gene: TRBJ1-1
V gene: TRBV7-9
D gene: NA
clone size: NA
CDR3 DNA: TGTGCCAGCAGCTCGATGGGGGGATGGTCGACCACTGAAGCTTTCTTT
CDR3 protein: CASSSMGGWSTTEAFF

J gene: TRBJ2-3
V gene: TRBV7-7
D gene: TRBD2
clone size: once
CDR3 DNA: TGTGCCAGCAGCCGGGGACTAGCGGGAACAGATACGCAGTATTTT
CDR3 protein: CASSRGLAGTDTQYF

J gene: TRBJ2-7
V gene: TRBV5-1
D gene: TRBD1
clone size: NA
CDR3 DNA: TGCGCCAGCAGCTTGGCGGGGACAGGGGCCTACGAGCAGTACTTC
CDR3 protein: CASSLAGTGAYEQYF

J gene: TRBJ2-1
V gene: TRBV4-2
D gene: TRBD2
clone size: NA
CDR3 DNA: TGTGCCAGCAGCCGAGGGACTAGCGGGGGGCTTTACAATGAGCAGTTCTTC
CDR3 protein: CASSRGTSGGLYNEQFF

J gene: TRBJ1-3
V gene: TRBV7-2
D gene: TRBD1
clone size: NA
CDR3 DNA: TGTGCCAGCAGCCCAGGACAGGGCGGCCCTGACACCATATATTTT
CDR3 protein: CASSPGQGGPDTIYF

J gene: TRBJ2-3
V gene: TRBV9
D gene: NA
clone size: NA
CDR3 DNA: TGTGCCAGCAGCGTAGGACAGACAGATACGCAGTATTTT
CDR3 protein: CASSVGQTDTQYF

J gene: TRBJ2-3
V gene: TRBV11-2
D gene: NA
clone size: NA
CDR3 DNA: TGTGCCAGCAGCTTAGACACCTCGGCGACGCAGTATTTT
CDR3 protein: CASSLDTSATQYF

J gene: TRBJ2-2
V gene: TRBV6-1
D gene: TRBD2
clone size: NA
CDR3 DNA: TGTGCCAGCAGTGAAATCAGACTAGCGGGGGAGTCCGGGGAGCTGTTTTTT
CDR3 protein: CASSEIRLAGESGELFF

J gene: TRBJ2-1
V gene: TRBV7-7
D gene: NA
clone size: few
CDR3 DNA: TGTGCTAGCAGCTTAGCGCTTTGGAATGAGCAGTTCTTC
CDR3 protein: CASSLALWNEQFF

J gene: TRBJ2-1
V gene: TRBV9
D gene: NA
clone size: NA
CDR3 DNA: TGTGCCAGCAGCGTAGGGGGGACATCCGTCTTTGAGCAGTTCTTC
CDR3 protein: CASSVGGTSVFEQFF

J gene: TRBJ1-2
V gene: TRBV18
D gene: TRBD1
clone size: few
CDR3 DNA: TGTGCCAGCTCACCCGGGACAGGGGCGTTTGACGGCTACACCTTC
CDR3 protein: CASSPGTGAFDGYTF

J gene: TRBJ1-5
V gene: TRBV7-9
D gene: NA
clone size: NA
CDR3 DNA: TGTGCCAGCAGCTTAGAAGGATGGGATCAGCCCCAGCATTTT
CDR3 protein: CASSLEGWDQPQHF

J gene: TRBJ1-1
V gene: TRBV25-1
D gene: NA
clone size: NA
CDR3 DNA: TGTGCCAGCAGTCGGGACGGGGAGGGGAACACTGAAGCTTTCTTT
CDR3 protein: CASSRDGEGNTEAFF

J gene: TRBJ2-5
V gene: TRBV7-7
D gene: NA
clone size: NA
CDR3 DNA: TGTGCTAGCAGCTTAGGGGGGGCATTGTACCAAGAGACCCAGTACTTC
CDR3 protein: CASSLGGALYQETQYF

J gene: TRBJ1-2
V gene: TRBV7-2
D gene: TRBD1
clone size: once
CDR3 DNA: TGTGCCAGCAGCACACGGGACAGGGCCCTTTCTAACTATGGCTACACCTTC
CDR3 protein: CASSTRDRALSNYGYTF

J gene: TRBJ1-1
V gene: TRBV28
D gene: NA
clone size: once
CDR3 DNA: TGTGCCAGCAGACGATTGCAGGGCATGAACACTGAAGCTTTCTTT
CDR3 protein: CASRRLQGMNTEAFF

J gene: TRBJ1-6
V gene: TRBV19
D gene: NA
clone size: few
CDR3 DNA: TGTGCCAGTAGTATTTCAAAGGGTGCCAGGGGAAATTCACCCCTCCACTTT
CDR3 protein: CASSISKGARGNSPLHF

J gene: TRBJ2-5
V gene: TRBV7-9
D gene: TRBD2
clone size: NA
CDR3 DNA: TGTGCCAGCAGCTTAGCTGCGTCTAGCGGGGCTGGCGAGACCCAGTACTTC
CDR3 protein: CASSLAASSGAGETQYF

J gene: TRBJ2-5
V gene: TRBV4-2
D gene: NA
clone size: NA
CDR3 DNA: TGTGCCAGCAGCCAAGCCGCAGGGGCCCAAGAAGAGACCCAGTACTTC
CDR3 protein: CASSQAAGAQEETQYF

J gene: TRBJ1-5
V gene: TRBV5-6
D gene: NA
clone size: NA
CDR3 DNA: TGTGCCAGCAGCTGGCGCGGGAGTAATCAGCCCCAGCATTTT
CDR3 protein: CASSWRGSNQPQHF

J gene: TRBJ2-7
V gene: TRBV4-2
D gene: NA
clone size: NA
CDR3 DNA: TGTGCCAGCAGCCAAGGGAGGGACTACGAGCAGTACTTC
CDR3 protein: CASSQGRDYEQYF